The 3 T cell receptor beta chains below come from one sample, sequenced in a study of molecular identifiers for immune sequencing clone quantification. TCRdb recomputed calls from the PCR reads with MiXCR, one row per CDR3 protein. The table has about 640,000 distinct CDR3 sequences, just under 20% seen once. What was sequenced was naive CD8+ T cells from blood, with Jurkat cell RNA spiked in. The subset is: FACS-sorted CD8+CD4-CCR7+CD45RA+ naive T cells. Receptors originate from a human donor in good health. Some libraries in this study had Jurkat cell RNA spiked in.

This clonotype has at least ten counts. V is TRBV28 and J is TRBJ1-5; 9 nucleotides line up with TRBD1. In germline, CDR1 is MDHEN, CDR2 SYDVKM. J lost 3 bases, V lost 2 bases, and 8 bases had no gene match. This CDR3 is 17 amino acids long. CDR3 sequence (DNA): TGTGCCAGCAGTTTAGGGACAGGGTATGGGCTCAATCAGCCCCAGCATTTT. Translating gives CASSLGTGYGLNQPQHF. Combining the CDR3 with reference TRBV28 and TRBJ1-5 gives the whole variable domain DVKVTQSSRYLVKRTGEKVFLECVQDMDHENMFWYRQDPGLGLRLIYFSYDVKMKEKGDIPEGYSVSREKKERFSLILESASTNQTSMYLCASSLGTGYGLNQPQHFGDGTRLSIL.

Comment on this clonotype: One end of the junction fails to match germline, which may point to a read error. This chain joins TRBV20-1 and TRBJ1-2, with D maybe TRBD1 (5 bases). The CDR3 is 13 amino acids. Germline lookup yields CDR1 DFQATT and CDR2 SNEGSKA (reference sequence). DNA of the CDR3: TGCGGTGCTAGGGACGACAGCGGGGTTGGCTACACCTTC. It is translated as CGARDDSGVGYTF.

Details on this clonotype: A read error may explain this, as a much larger clone is one base away. This chain joins TRBV19 and TRBJ2-5, with D maybe TRBD1 (6 bases). This CDR3 contains 15 residues. Germline assignment: CDR1 LNHDA and CDR2 SQIVND (reference sequence). The CDR3 spells CASTLTSRGQETRYF. Written as DNA, the CDR3 is TGTGCCAGTACCCTCACCAGCAGGGGCCAAGAGACCCGGTACTTC.